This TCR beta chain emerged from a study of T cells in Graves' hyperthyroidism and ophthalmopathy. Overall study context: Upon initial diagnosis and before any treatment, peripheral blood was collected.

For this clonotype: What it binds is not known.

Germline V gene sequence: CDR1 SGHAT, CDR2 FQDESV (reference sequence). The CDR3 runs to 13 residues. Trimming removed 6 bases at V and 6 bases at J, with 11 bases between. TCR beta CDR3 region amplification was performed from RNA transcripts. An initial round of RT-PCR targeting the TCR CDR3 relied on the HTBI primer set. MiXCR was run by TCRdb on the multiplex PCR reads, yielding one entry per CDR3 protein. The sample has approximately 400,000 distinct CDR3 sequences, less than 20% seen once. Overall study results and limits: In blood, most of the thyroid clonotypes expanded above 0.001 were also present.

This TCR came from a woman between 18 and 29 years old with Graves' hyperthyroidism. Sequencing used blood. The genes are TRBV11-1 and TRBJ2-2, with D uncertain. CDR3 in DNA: TGTGCCAGCAGTTCTGGTCGTCCCGGGGAGCTGTTTTTT. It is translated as CASSSGRPGELFF. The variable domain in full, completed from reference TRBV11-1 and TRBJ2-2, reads EAEVAQSPRYKITEKSQAVAFWCDPISGHATLYWYRQILGQGPELLVQFQDESVVDDSQLPKDRFSAERLKGVDSTLKIQPAELGDSAMYLCASSSGRPGELFFGEGSRLTVL.